Shown below are 28 T cell receptor beta chains from a single sample sequenced in a study of blood T cell repertoires in COVID-19. Sequenced by immunoSEQ multiplex PCR; TCRdb stores in-frame clones only, minus some. The sample contains over 35,000 clones, about 80% of which appear only once. The sample comprised peripheral blood. The receptor source for this set is a human donor with acute or convalescent COVID-19. The donor label of this sample is uncertain.

The chain combines TRBV11-2 with TRBJ1-4; 9 bases line up with TRBD1. The germline V gene has CDR1 SGHAT and CDR2 FQNNGV. Losses at the gene ends were 5 bases for V and 8 bases for J; bases not matched to a gene: 9. The CDR3 runs 15 residues. The CDR3 nucleotides are TGTGCCAGCAGCCAGGACAGGGGTTGGGGCGAAAAACTGTTTTTT. Protein sequence: CASSQDRGWGEKLFF.

The CDR3 DNA reads as TGTGCCAGCAGCTTAAGCCCGGGAAACAATGAGCAGTTCTTC. This translates into CASSLSPGNNEQFF. The rearrangement uses TRBV7-3 and TRBJ2-1, with a tentative D call TRBD2 (5 bases). The V end lost 1 base, the J end lost 5 bases, and 9 bases lay between the germline ends. CDR1 is SGHTA, CDR2 FQGTGA, per germline. The CDR3 extends over 14 amino acids.

The V gene is TRBV5-1, the J gene TRBJ1-2; a possible D gene is TRBD1 (5 bases). CDR1 is SGHRS, CDR2 YFSETQ, per germline. V was cut by 6 bases and J by 6 bases, with 24 bases left in between. The CDR3 is 16 amino acids. DNA of the CDR3: TGCGCCAGCACCCCCGTATCCGGGGGGATTAGGAATGGCTACACCTTC. Translation gives CASTPVSGGIRNGYTF.

This chain joins TRBV20-1 and TRBJ2-7; possible D gene TRBD2, 6 bases. V shed 3 bases and J shed 0 bases, with 15 bases lying between them. Per germline, CDR1 DFQATT and CDR2 SNEGSKA (reference sequence). The CDR3 runs 15 residues. Here the CDR3 DNA reads TGCAGTGCTAGTAGGCGGGAAGTAAGCTCCTACGAGCAGTACTTC. Translated, it gives CSASRREVSSYEQYF.

This chain joins TRBV5-5 and TRBJ1-3, with a possible D match to TRBD1 (6 bases). CDR3 length: 16 residues. Germline assignment: CDR1 SGHKS and CDR2 YYEKEE (reference sequence). With 3 bases removed from V and 2 bases from J, the gap between germline ends came to 15 bases. In nucleotides, the CDR3 is TGTGCCAGCAGCTCCCTAGGGGGGGCCCCTGGAAACACCATATATTTT. As protein: CASSSLGGAPGNTIYF.

This chain uses TRBV29-1 with TRBJ2-3; TRBD1 aligns across 10 bases. The ends lost 7 bases at V and 3 bases at J; junction bases unmatched: 10. CDR3 length: 15 residues. Germline V CDR1 and CDR2: SQVTM, ANQGSEA. CDR3 in amino acids: CSARGPGQGTDTQYF. The DNA for the CDR3 is TGCAGCGCCCGGGGGCCGGGACAGGGGACAGATACGCAGTATTTT.

V usage is TRBV29-1 and J usage is TRBJ2-7, with 14 positions matching TRBD2. Germline V gene lookup returns CDR1 SQVTM and CDR2 ANQGSEA. The CDR3 extends over 16 amino acids. Trimming cost V 6 bases and J 2 bases; bases outside gene matches: 9. The CDR3 protein is CSVSGLAGAAPYEQYF. DNA of the CDR3: TGCAGCGTGTCGGGACTAGCGGGAGCCGCCCCCTACGAGCAGTACTTC.

This rearrangement joins TRBV2 to TRBJ1-4, with 7 bases identical to TRBD1. The CDR3 spans 15 residues. J was trimmed by 4 bases and V by 5 bases; bases with no gene match: 7. CDR1 is SNHLY, CDR2 FYNNEI, per germline. The CDR3 bases are TGTGCCAGCAGTAAGCGGACAGGAAATAATGAAAAACTGTTTTTT. It yields the protein CASSKRTGNNEKLFF.

The chain recombines TRBV6-5 with TRBJ2-7, with TRBD1 identical over 9 bases. From germline, CDR1 is MNHEY and CDR2 SVGAGI. Trimming at V came to 5 bases and at J to 4 bases, leaving 9 bases not matched to a gene. CDR3 length equals 15 residues. CDR3 protein: CASSSSGTGNYEQYF. For the CDR3, the DNA is TGTGCCAGCAGTAGCTCCGGGACAGGGAATTACGAGCAGTACTTC.

J is TRBJ1-6 and V is TRBV4-3, with 7 bases aligning to TRBD1. This CDR3 has 21 amino acids. With V trimmed by 2 bases and J by 0 bases, 16 bases remained unmatched. CDR1 is LGHNA, CDR2 YSLEER, per germline. In DNA, the CDR3 is TGCGCCAGCAGCCAACTCGGGGGGGCAGGGGGGTGGAGCTCCTATAATTCACCCCTCCACTTT. This translates into CASSQLGGAGGWSSYNSPLHF.

The gene calls are TRBV5-1 and TRBJ1-1; no firm D call. The CDR3 runs 14 residues. In germline, CDR1 is SGHRS, CDR2 YFSETQ. V lost 4 bases to trimming and J lost 5 bases, with 15 bases between them. The CDR3 sequence is CASSPVAPGTEAFF. The CDR3 DNA follows: TGCGCCAGCAGCCCGGTTGCTCCCGGGACTGAAGCTTTCTTT.

The chain recombines TRBV5-1 with TRBJ1-6, with D possibly TRBD1 on 6 matching bases. V was clipped by 4 bases and J by 8 bases, with 16 bases between them. From germline, CDR1 is SGHRS and CDR2 YFSETQ. The CDR3 contains 15 residues. The CDR3: CASSNLQGDDSPLHF. The CDR3 nucleotides are TGCGCCAGCAGCAACTTACAGGGAGACGATTCACCCCTCCACTTT.

The genes are TRBV5-1 and TRBJ2-5; TRBD2 agrees at 8 bases. From germline, CDR1 is SGHRS and CDR2 YFSETQ. This CDR3 has 16 residues. With 0 bases clipped from V and 4 bases from J, the junction kept 8 bases outside the gene matches. The CDR3 here is CASSLAGTRGGETQYF. CDR3 DNA sequence: TGCGCCAGCAGCTTGGCCGGGACTAGGGGTGGAGAGACCCAGTACTTC.

The chain couples TRBV9 to TRBJ2-2; 7 bases match TRBD1. CDR3 length: 17 amino acids. With V trimmed by 4 bases and J by 1 base, 10 bases remained unmatched. Germline V lookup: CDR1 SGDLS, CDR2 YYNGEE. CDR3 sequence: CASSPPPGDRNTGELFF. In nucleotides, the CDR3 is TGTGCCAGCAGCCCACCTCCAGGGGACAGGAACACCGGGGAGCTGTTTTTT.

V usage is TRBV11-2 and J usage is TRBJ2-3; TRBD2 agrees at 11 bases. V lost 1 base and J lost 4; bases outside the gene matches: 7. The CDR3 runs 17 residues. Per germline, CDR1 SGHAT and CDR2 FQNNGV. DNA of the CDR3: TGTGCCAGCAGCTTAGCTCGTAGCGGGGGGGCATCAGATACGCAGTATTTT. This sequence encodes CASSLARSGGASDTQYF. The full variable domain, its missing parts supplied by reference TRBV11-2 and TRBJ2-3, is EAGVAQSPRYKIIEKRQSVAFWCNPISGHATLYWYQQILGQGPKLLIQFQNNGVVDDSQLPKDRFSAERLKGVDSTLKIQPAKLEDSAVYLCASSLARSGGASDTQYFGPGTRLTVL.

V usage is TRBV2 and J usage is TRBJ1-1; 8 positions agree with TRBD1. The V gene's germline CDR1 is SNHLY and CDR2 FYNNEI. The CDR3 consists of 15 residues. The trim removed 5 bases at V and 5 bases at J, leaving 10 bases unmatched. The CDR3 loop reads CASSLRQGYSTEAFF. The CDR3 DNA is TGTGCCAGCAGTTTAAGACAGGGGTACAGTACTGAAGCTTTCTTT.

The CDR3 sequence: CASRFGGGDYGYTF. CDR3 coding DNA: TGTGCCAGCAGATTTGGAGGGGGGGACTATGGCTACACCTTC. The V gene is TRBV6-6, the J gene TRBJ1-2, with D perhaps matching TRBD1 (6 bases). Looked up from germline, CDR1 is MNHNY and CDR2 is SVGAGI (reference sequence). The germline V and J ends were trimmed by 6 bases and 3 bases, with 14 bases remaining between them. The CDR3 consists of 14 residues.

The chain employs TRBV5-6 and TRBJ2-1; TRBD2 matches 12 bases. The CDR3 totals 18 residues. Trimming took 0 bases from V and 9 from J; bases not matched to a gene: 13. Germline V CDR1 and CDR2: SGHDT, YYEEEE. CDR3 residues: CASSLVRLAGESRGEQFF. The CDR3 coding sequence is TGTGCCAGCAGCTTGGTTAGACTAGCGGGAGAATCTAGGGGTGAGCAGTTCTTC.

The chain is built from TRBV19 and TRBJ1-5, with TRBD1 matching over 10 bases. With V trimmed by 1 base and J by 6 bases, 3 bases remained unmatched. The CDR3 has 15 residues. Per germline, CDR1 LNHDA and CDR2 SQIVND (reference sequence). In nucleotides, the CDR3 is TGTGCCAGTAGTATAGCGACAGGGGGCACTCAGCCCCAGCATTTT. Its protein is CASSIATGGTQPQHF.

The chain is built from TRBV7-9 and TRBJ2-7, with D possibly matching TRBD2 (6 bases). Trimming took 5 bases from V and 6 from J, leaving 14 bases between them. Germline CDR1 SEHNR, CDR2 FQNEAQ (reference sequence). This CDR3 is 13 amino acids long. The CDR3, as DNA: TGTGCCAGCAGCGTCAACGTCGGGGGCGAGCAGTACTTC. It encodes CASSVNVGGEQYF.

This clone is a singleton in its sample. This chain links TRBV19 with TRBJ1-2; D unresolved. V was shortened by 8 bases and J by 11 bases, with 27 bases between the two germline ends. Germline-derived CDR1 and CDR2 are LNHDA and SQIVND (reference sequence). The CDR3 contains 15 residues. CDR3 sequence reads: CASGGLFTSVDRYTF. CDR3 nucleotide sequence: TGTGCCAGTGGAGGATTATTCACCTCGGTAGATAGGTACACCTTC.

The chain uses TRBV7-9 and TRBJ2-7; 9 bases agree with TRBD1. J lost 0 bases, V lost 3 bases, and 6 bases had no gene match. The CDR3 has 16 residues. Germline CDR1 SEHNR, CDR2 FQNEAQ (reference sequence). DNA for the CDR3: TGTGCCAGCAGCTTCGGGTTACAGGGGGCCTCCTACGAGCAGTACTTC. Its translation is CASSFGLQGASYEQYF.

The rearrangement links TRBV6-1 to TRBJ2-5; 14 bases fit TRBD2. J lost 3 bases, V lost 4 bases, and 10 bases had no gene match. CDR3 length: 18 residues. Germline V gene lookup returns CDR1 MNHNS and CDR2 SASEGT. This chain's CDR3 is CASSGGVPGLAGEETQYF. DNA of the CDR3: TGTGCCAGCAGTGGAGGGGTGCCGGGACTAGCGGGAGAAGAGACCCAGTACTTC.

This sequence joins TRBV6-5 and TRBJ1-2; 10 positions match TRBD1. The CDR3 is made up of 15 amino acids. With V trimmed by 8 bases and J by 0 bases, 6 bases remained unmatched. Germline assignment: CDR1 MNHEY and CDR2 SVGAGI. The CDR3 region is CASVGQGSANYGYTF. In nucleotides, the CDR3 is TGTGCCAGCGTGGGACAGGGGTCTGCTAACTATGGCTACACCTTC.

The chain uses TRBV6-6 and TRBJ2-6, with TRBD1 matching 9 bases. The CDR3 extends over 15 amino acids. In germline, CDR1 is MNHNY, CDR2 SVGAGI (reference sequence). The J segment lost 3 bases and the V segment lost 10 bases, leaving 7 bases of the junction unmatched. The CDR3 region is CATGTGSFGANVLTF. CDR3 DNA sequence: TGTGCCACCGGGACAGGGTCCTTTGGGGCCAACGTCCTGACTTTC.

This clone came up a few times. CDR3 residues: CASSYRPGLAPHEQYF. CDR3 DNA sequence: TGTGCCAGCAGCTACAGGCCGGGACTAGCTCCCCACGAGCAGTACTTC. V and J are TRBV5-5 and TRBJ2-7, with 9 bases matching TRBD2. The CDR3 consists of 16 residues. Germline loops: CDR1 SGHKS, CDR2 YYEKEE (reference sequence). Germline trimming cut 3 bases from V and 5 bases from J; bases unmatched to any gene: 12. The full variable domain, with the rest looked up from reference TRBV5-5 and TRBJ2-7, is DAGVTQSPTHLIKTRGQQVTLRCSPISGHKSVSWYQQVLGQGPQFIFQYYEKEERGRGNFPDRFSARQFPNYSSELNVNALLLGDSALYLCASSYRPGLAPHEQYFGPGTRLTVT.

The chain employs TRBV5-5 and TRBJ2-7; no definite D call. Germline-derived CDR1 and CDR2 are SGHKS and YYEKEE (reference sequence). This CDR3 is 16 amino acids long. V was shortened by 0 bases and J by 4 bases, with 17 bases between the two germline ends. The CDR3 loop is CASSLGSHLSGYEQYF. The CDR3 bases are TGTGCCAGCAGCTTGGGGTCGCATCTCTCAGGTTACGAGCAGTACTTC. Full variable domain (missing parts from reference TRBV5-5 and TRBJ2-7): DAGVTQSPTHLIKTRGQQVTLRCSPISGHKSVSWYQQVLGQGPQFIFQYYEKEERGRGNFPDRFSARQFPNYSSELNVNALLLGDSALYLCASSLGSHLSGYEQYFGPGTRLTVT.

The sample holds one count of this clone. The chain is built from TRBV30 and TRBJ2-7, with no clear D. CDR3 length equals 12 residues. The germline V and J ends were trimmed by 2 bases and 4 bases, with 9 bases remaining between them. Germline CDR1 is GTSNPN and CDR2 is SVGIG (reference sequence). The CDR3 DNA is TGTGCCTGGAGTCAGCAGACTTACGAGCAGTACTTC. Its protein is CAWSQQTYEQYF.